These 17 T cell receptor beta chains came from one sample sequenced in a study of T cells in Graves' hyperthyroidism and ophthalmopathy. Researchers took RNA transcripts and amplified the TCR beta CDR3 regions from them. A set of HTBI primers served as the primers for a first-round RT-PCR of the TCR CDR3. TCRdb independently ran MiXCR on the multiplex PCR reads; one entry per CDR3 protein. In the table there are 350,000 to 400,000 distinct CDR3 sequences, under 15% of which are singletons. Sequenced material: blood. All receptors come from a woman aged 25 to 39 with Graves' hyperthyroidism.

Of note for this clonotype: Germline and junction disagree at one end, which may indicate a read error. The rearrangement links TRBV11-1 to TRBJ2-2, with D possibly matching TRBD2 (5 bases). The CDR3 consists of 15 residues. The germline V gene has CDR1 SGHAT and CDR2 FQDESV (reference sequence). CDR3 DNA: TGTGCCGGCAGCTCCCAACGACTGGGTAACGGGGAGCTGCTTTTT. Amino acids: CAGSSQRLGNGELLF.

This clonotype occurred a few times. The chain couples TRBV2 to TRBJ2-7; perhaps TRBD1 as D (6 bases). Trimming removed 7 bases at V and 2 bases at J, with 15 bases between. The CDR3 loop spans 14 amino acids. CDR1 and CDR2 from the germline V gene are SNHLY and FYNNEI. CDR3 DNA: TGTGCCAGCATGCAGGATGGGGGCCCCTACGAGCAGTACTTC. It yields the protein CASMQDGGPYEQYF. Drawing the rest from reference TRBV2 and TRBJ2-7, the complete variable domain is EPEVTQTPSHQVTQMGQEVILRCVPISNHLYFYWYRQILGQKVEFLVSFYNNEISEKSEIFDDQFSVERPDGSNFTLKIRSTKLEDSAMYFCASMQDGGPYEQYFGPGTRLTVT.

This clonotype was seen repeatedly, ten times or more. The J gene is TRBJ2-7, the V gene TRBV13; tentative D call: TRBD2 (6 bases). Trimming left V 1 base short and J 6 bases short, with 16 bases between. Germline V CDR1 and CDR2: PRHDT, FYEKMQ (reference sequence). The CDR3 is 15 amino acids. Here the CDR3 reads CASSLVRLVPGEQYF. The CDR3 nucleotides are TGTGCCAGCAGCTTAGTTCGACTAGTTCCGGGCGAGCAGTACTTC.

Ten or more counts support this clonotype. The genes are TRBV7-2 and TRBJ1-5, with a tentative D call TRBD1 (6 bases). This CDR3 has 14 residues. Germline V gene sequence: CDR1 SGHTA, CDR2 FQGNSA. Trimming removed 1 base at V and 5 bases at J, with 9 bases between. CDR3 coding DNA: TGTGCCAGCAGCTTAGAACAGGGATATCAGCCCCAGCATTTT. Translation gives CASSLEQGYQPQHF.

In regard to this clonotype: The CDR3 ends on some other residue instead of the conserved phenylalanine or tryptophan, so this is likely a read error. This chain connects TRBV7-9 to TRBJ2-1; 9 positions match TRBD2. Looked up from germline, CDR1 is SEHNR and CDR2 is FQNEAQ (reference sequence). The ends lost 3 bases at V and 1 base at J; junction bases unmatched: 10. The CDR3 consists of 18 residues. Here the CDR3 reads CASSLVTSGNPSYNEQFL. The CDR3 DNA follows: TGTGCCAGCAGCTTGGTGACTAGCGGTAACCCGTCCTACAATGAGCAGTTCCTC.

In this sample, this clonotype turned up a few times. The rearrangement uses TRBV19 and TRBJ2-5; 8 bases fit TRBD1. The CDR3 covers 14 residues. The germline V gene has CDR1 LNHDA and CDR2 SQIVND (reference sequence). V was clipped by 6 bases and J by 5 bases; unmatched bases: 8. The CDR3, as DNA: TGTGCCAGTAGCAACGACAGGGGTTGGGAGACCCAGTACTTC. Its translation is CASSNDRGWETQYF.

V is TRBV7-2 and J is TRBJ2-2, with TRBD1 as a possible D gene (6 bases). The CDR3 sequence is 15 residues long. Trimming cost V 4 bases and J 3 bases, with 12 bases left between them. CDR1 SGHTA and CDR2 FQGNSA come from the germline V gene. The CDR3 DNA is TGTGCCAGCAGCTCTAACAGGGCCTACACCGGGGAGCTGTTTTTT. Its translation: CASSSNRAYTGELFF.

This clonotype was counted a few times. This rearrangement joins TRBV6-1 to TRBJ2-1; 9 bases agree with TRBD1. V dropped 3 bases and J dropped 15; count of bases not matched to a gene: 3. CDR1 and CDR2 from the germline V gene are MNHNS and SASEGT. The CDR3 loop spans 11 amino acids. The CDR3 DNA sequence: TGTGCCAGCAGTGATTGGGACAGGGTGTTCTTC. This translates into CASSDWDRVFF.

This clonotype was counted ten times or more. This sequence joins TRBV12-3 or TRBV12-4 and TRBJ1-4, with a tentative D call TRBD1 (5 bases). This CDR3 spans 14 amino acids. V was cut by 6 bases and J by 5 bases, with 13 bases left in between. The CDR3, as DNA: TGTGCCAGCAGCCGGGGGAGGAAGAATGAAAAACTGTTTTTT. Protein sequence: CASSRGRKNEKLFF.

This clonotype was recorded a few times. This chain connects TRBV7-2 to TRBJ2-1, with TRBD2 matching over 7 bases. J gave up 4 bases and V 2 bases, and 5 bases lay outside the gene matches. CDR1 and CDR2 from the germline V gene are SGHTA and FQGNSA. The CDR3 has 15 residues. The CDR3 reads CASSLLVAGYNEQFF. The CDR3 DNA follows: TGTGCCAGCAGCTTACTAGTAGCGGGTTACAATGAGCAGTTCTTC.

This chain links TRBV12-3 or TRBV12-4 with TRBJ1-2; D gene uncertain. The V gene lost 0 bases and the J gene lost 9 bases, with 8 bases spanning the gap. The CDR3 runs 12 residues. Here the CDR3 reads CASSLAGGSYTF. In nucleotides, the CDR3 is TGTGCCAGCAGTTTAGCGGGTGGGAGCTACACCTTC.

There are a few counts of this clonotype. The genes are TRBV7-9 and TRBJ2-7; TRBD1 agrees at 8 bases. CDR1 SEHNR and CDR2 FQNEAQ come from the germline V gene (reference sequence). The CDR3 loop spans 16 amino acids. V shed 2 bases and J 0 bases; nucleotides not matched to a gene: 6. The CDR3: CASSLRGTGGSYEQYF. DNA for the CDR3: TGTGCCAGCAGCTTACGCGGAACAGGGGGCTCCTACGAGCAGTACTTC.

The table lists this clonotype with many counts. The gene calls are TRBV28 and TRBJ2-7, with D maybe TRBD1 (5 bases). With 7 bases removed from V and 2 bases from J, the gap between germline ends came to 21 bases. The V gene's germline CDR1 is MDHEN and CDR2 SYDVKM. The CDR3 is 16 residues long. The DNA for the CDR3 is TGTGCCAGCATTCCATCCCCCATTCCAGGGACCTACGAGCAGTACTTC. This sequence encodes CASIPSPIPGTYEQYF.

This clonotype was observed a few times. This may arise from a read error, as a much more abundant clone is one base away. The gene calls are TRBV2 and TRBJ2-6; D unclear. There are 14 residues in the CDR3. Trimming removed 5 bases at V and 0 bases at J, with 5 bases between. Germline V gene data show CDR1 as SNHLY and CDR2 as FYNNEI. The CDR3 loop is CASSYISGANVLTF. The CDR3 DNA reads as TGTGCCAGCAGTTACATCTCTGGGGCCAACGTCCTGACTTTC.

Details on this clonotype: Lacking the conserved final phenylalanine or tryptophan, this CDR3 likely reflects a read error. The chain joins TRBV19 to TRBJ2-1, with a tentative D call TRBD1 (6 bases). Trimming removed 3 bases from V and 0 bases from J, with 12 bases in between. CDR1 is LNHDA, CDR2 SQIVND, per germline (reference sequence). The CDR3 runs 16 residues. The CDR3 here is CASSMDRYSSYNEQFS. The CDR3 nucleotides are TGTGCCAGTAGTATGGACAGATATAGCTCCTACAATGAGCAGTTCTCC.

The chain carries TRBV9 and TRBJ2-2, with D perhaps TRBD1 (6 bases). CDR1 and CDR2 (germline): SGDLS, YYNGEE. V was trimmed by 0 bases and J by 4 bases, leaving 10 bases between them. CDR3 length: 15 residues. The CDR3 sequence is CASSVDRAGTGELFF. CDR3 nucleotide sequence: TGTGCCAGCAGCGTAGACAGGGCCGGCACCGGGGAGCTGTTTTTT.

The genes are TRBV2 and TRBJ2-5, with 9 bases matching TRBD1. The CDR3 consists of 15 residues. The V and J ends lost 10 bases and 2 bases, in that order; junction bases with no gene match: 11. The germline CDR1 and CDR2 sequences are SNHLY and FYNNEI. The CDR3 is CATKDRGMLQETQYF. The CDR3 DNA reads TGTGCCACTAAGGACAGGGGCATGTTACAAGAGACCCAGTACTTC.